These T cell receptor beta chains were read from a single sample in a study of identical twins. MiXCR, applied by TCRdb to the 5' RACE reads, yields one record per CDR3 protein. This table has 200,000 to 250,000 distinct CDR3 sequences, 6% to 8% appearing once. A further study also used this sample, focusing on yellow fever vaccine responses in identical twins.

The sample consisted of CD8+ T cells sorted from blood. The source is a woman in her late teens or twenties in good health. Both conserved end residues are part of each CDR3.

>TRBV9|TRBJ2-1
CASSVDDFYNEQFF
>TRBV15|TRBJ2-5
CATSKGLLSGETQYF
>TRBV13|TRBJ2-1
CASSLEGVSSYNEQFF
>TRBV6-5|TRBJ2-5
CASSYLAGPQETQYF
>TRBV29-1|TRBJ2-7
CSVEANEQYF
>TRBV7-8|TRBJ2-3
CASSLAGLRPSTDTQYF
>TRBV11-2|TRBJ2-1
CASRDTAVNEQFF
>TRBV20-1|TRBJ2-5
CSARGRYQETQYF
>TRBV27|TRBJ2-7
CASSLTRTWSYEQYF
>TRBV7-4|TRBJ1-4
CASSLARFVETNEKLFF
>TRBV13|TRBJ2-3
CASSMGTSDTQYF
>TRBV7-8|TRBJ2-7
CASSPYSNYEQYF
>TRBV7-6|TRBJ2-1
CASSLAVGSSYNEQFF
>TRBV5-1|TRBJ1-1
CASSGPRREADTEAFF
>TRBV29-1|TRBJ2-7
CSVGPGASYEQYF
>TRBV15|TRBJ1-4
CATSSWDGTNEKLFF
>TRBV7-9|TRBJ2-7
CASNGDRNPYEQYF
>TRBV5-6|TRBJ2-1
CATNPGLGTYNEQFF
>TRBV7-9|TRBJ1-1
CASSLQGLEAFF
>TRBV14|TRBJ2-5
CASSQVPWIETQYF
>TRBV6-5|TRBJ1-1
CAAGVTEAFF
>TRBV4-1|TRBJ2-7
CASSQVPGQPSYEQYF
>TRBV4-1|TRBJ2-7
CASRQTSGSYYEQYF
>TRBV28|TRBJ2-7
CASSFPSLAEGTRTYEQYF
>TRBV24-1|TRBJ2-1
CATSAEDREYGQFF
>TRBV20-1|TRBJ2-1
CSASGGLNEQFF
>TRBV5-5|TRBJ2-3
CASSPGPSGSWADTQYF
>TRBV7-6|TRBJ1-4
CASSLVRGRLFF
>TRBV28|TRBJ2-2
CASSLGGQTTGELFF
>TRBV28|TRBJ2-7
CASSWVREGPFEQYF
>TRBV12-3/TRBV12-4|TRBJ2-7
CASSGDYNEQYF